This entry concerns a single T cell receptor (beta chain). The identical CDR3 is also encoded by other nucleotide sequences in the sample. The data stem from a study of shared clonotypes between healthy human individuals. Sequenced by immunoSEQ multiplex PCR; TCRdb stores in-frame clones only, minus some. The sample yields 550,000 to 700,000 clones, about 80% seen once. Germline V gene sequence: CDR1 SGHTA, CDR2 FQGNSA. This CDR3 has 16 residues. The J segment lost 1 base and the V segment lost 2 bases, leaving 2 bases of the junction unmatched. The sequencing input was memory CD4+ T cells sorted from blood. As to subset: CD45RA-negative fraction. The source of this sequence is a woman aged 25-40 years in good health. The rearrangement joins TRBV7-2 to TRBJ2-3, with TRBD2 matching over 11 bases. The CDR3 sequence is CASSLMGLAGTDTQYF. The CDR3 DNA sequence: TGTGCCAGCAGCTTAATGGGACTAGCGGGCACAGATACGCAGTATTTT.